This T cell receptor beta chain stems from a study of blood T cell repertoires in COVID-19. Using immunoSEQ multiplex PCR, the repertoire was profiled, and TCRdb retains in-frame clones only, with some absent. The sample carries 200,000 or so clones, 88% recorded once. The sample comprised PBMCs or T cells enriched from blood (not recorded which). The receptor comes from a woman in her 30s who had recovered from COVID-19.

The DNA for the CDR3 is TGTGCCAGCAGCCGAGCGGGGGAAGATACGCAGTATTTT. Encoded protein: CASSRAGEDTQYF. J is TRBJ2-3 and V is TRBV5-4; 8 positions match TRBD2. This CDR3 is 13 amino acids long. J gave up 5 bases and V 4 bases, and 3 bases lay outside the gene matches. Germline CDR1 and CDR2: SGHNT and YYREEE (reference sequence).